Listed here is a single T cell receptor (beta chain). Two negative PCRs, clearance, or symptom resolution were required of recovered Cohort 3 donors. The data were taken from a study of blood T cell repertoires in COVID-19. Authors' data handling: Amplification of reference gene primers was used by the study to estimate nucleated cell counts. The data were produced by immunoSEQ multiplex PCR, yet TCRdb's version contains in-frame clones alone and is incomplete. The V and J calls and clone size come from that table; D and trimming were worked out from the DNA. This sample carries 150,000 to 200,000 clones, approximately 85% of them seen once, and the ten largest clones take roughly 9%. From germline, CDR1 is MDHEN and CDR2 SYDVKM. The V gene end was trimmed by 7 bases and the J gene end by 8 bases; junction bases not matched to a gene: 11. The CDR3 sequence is 15 residues long.

This TCR was sampled from a woman under 30 who had recovered from COVID-19. The chain has TRBV28 and TRBJ1-4, with 9 bases that match TRBD1. Sequencing was performed on PBMCs or T cells enriched from blood (not recorded which). CDR3: CASTQPGTGLEKLFF. The CDR3 DNA is TGTGCCAGCACCCAACCGGGGACAGGGCTCGAAAAACTGTTTTTT.